This is a list of T cell receptor beta chains from one sample in a study of early T cells in non-severe SARS-CoV-2 infection. TCRdb re-analysed the 5' RACE reads in MiXCR, keeping a single row per CDR3 protein. The sample records around 81,000 distinct CDR3 sequences, around 15% being singletons. Sequences were obtained from whole blood. The receptors derive from an adult who was a healthcare worker with PCR-confirmed SARS-CoV-2 infection or an uninfected control (not recorded which). The CDR3 runs from the conserved cysteine through the conserved F or W. D genes are given only for firm matches. Size values are once, few and many counts, or a class for expanded clones, and some rows have none.

j_call | v_call | clone_size | d_call | cdr3_aa | cdr3_nt
TRBJ1-1 | TRBV12-3/TRBV12-4 | many | NA | CASSLGQRTEAFF | TGTGCCAGCAGTTTAGGACAGCGCACTGAAGCTTTCTTT
TRBJ2-3 | TRBV11-2 | few | NA | CASSSTSYGDTQYF | TGTGCCAGCAGCTCCACATCTTACGGGGATACGCAGTATTTT
TRBJ1-1 | TRBV19 | NA | NA | CASSIGPNTEAFF | TGTGCCAGTAGTATAGGACCAAACACTGAAGCTTTCTTT
TRBJ2-3 | TRBV10-3 | few | TRBD1 | CASWTGHTDTQYF | TGTGCCAGTTGGACAGGCCACACAGATACGCAGTATTTT
TRBJ1-4 | TRBV3-1 | many | NA | CASSQVRGTNEKLFF | TGTGCCAGCAGCCAAGTCCGAGGAACTAATGAAAAACTGTTTTTT
TRBJ2-1 | TRBV18 | few | NA | CASSPGYEQFF | TGTGCCAGCTCACCAGGGTATGAGCAGTTCTTC
TRBJ2-1 | TRBV5-1 | NA | TRBD1 | CASSKTGAGFNEQFF | TGCGCCAGCAGCAAGACAGGGGCTGGGTTTAATGAGCAGTTCTTC
TRBJ1-1 | TRBV9 | few | NA | CASSVGQGTAEAFF | TGTGCCAGCAGCGTAGGTCAGGGAACGGCTGAAGCTTTCTTT
TRBJ1-1 | TRBV2 | once | NA | CASIYGGEDTEAFF | TGTGCCAGCATTTACGGAGGGGAGGACACTGAAGCTTTCTTT
TRBJ1-1 | TRBV5-1 | NA | NA | CASSLPGTMVGITEAFF | TGCGCCAGCAGCTTGCCAGGGACTATGGTAGGGATCACTGAAGCTTTCTTT
TRBJ2-7 | TRBV10-3 | many | NA | CAIGHSPYEQYF | TGTGCCATCGGTCACAGCCCCTACGAGCAGTACTTC
TRBJ1-2 | TRBV20-1 | NA | TRBD1 | CSAGQDRENYGYTF | TGCAGTGCGGGCCAGGACAGGGAAAACTATGGCTACACCTTC
TRBJ2-7 | TRBV15 | NA | NA | CATSREAEGAEEQYF | TGTGCCACCAGCAGAGAGGCGGAGGGGGCTGAAGAGCAGTACTTC
TRBJ2-1 | TRBV30 | few | NA | CAWTANSYNEQFF | TGTGCCTGGACAGCAAACTCCTACAATGAGCAGTTCTTC
TRBJ1-1 | TRBV29-1 | few | NA | CSVEDGMNTEAFF | TGCAGCGTGGAGGACGGCATGAACACTGAAGCTTTCTTT
TRBJ1-5 | TRBV4-1 | few | NA | CASSQDTGIFQPQHF | TGCGCCAGCAGCCAAGATACAGGGATCTTCCAGCCCCAGCATTTT
TRBJ2-2 | TRBV5-1 | NA | TRBD2 | CASSSGSGGAVTGELFF | TGCGCCAGCAGCTCCGGTAGCGGGGGGGCCGTGACCGGGGAGCTGTTTTTT
TRBJ1-1 | TRBV12-3/TRBV12-4 | many | NA | CASRQSMNTEAFF | TGTGCCAGCAGACAGAGTATGAACACTGAAGCTTTCTTT
TRBJ1-2 | TRBV7-9 | few | NA | CASSHEGYGYTF | TGTGCCAGCAGCCACGAGGGCTATGGCTACACCTTC
TRBJ2-1 | TRBV9 | NA | TRBD2 | CASSVARGGAVPYNEQFF | TGTGCCAGCAGCGTAGCTCGCGGGGGGGCTGTCCCCTACAATGAGCAGTTCTTC
TRBJ2-7 | TRBV18 | NA | NA | CASSRAGTYEQYF | TGTGCCAGCTCACGTGCGGGTACCTACGAGCAGTACTTC
TRBJ2-3 | TRBV12-3/TRBV12-4 | few | NA | CASRPSGPGGVTDTQYF | TGTGCCAGCAGACCCAGTGGCCCCGGCGGGGTCACAGATACGCAGTATTTT
TRBJ1-3 | TRBV29-1 | NA | NA | CSVEWDNSGNTIYF | TGCAGCGTTGAATGGGATAACTCTGGAAACACCATATATTTT
TRBJ2-2 | TRBV4-1 | few | NA | CASSRVERNTGELFF | TGCGCCAGCAGCCGCGTGGAGAGGAACACCGGGGAGCTGTTTTTT
TRBJ2-5 | TRBV7-7 | few | NA | CASSLTGVGETQYF | TGTGCCAGCAGCTTAACGGGGGTAGGAGAGACCCAGTACTTC
TRBJ2-5 | TRBV12-3/TRBV12-4 | NA | NA | CASSPSRGGKETQYF | TGTGCCAGCAGTCCTTCCCGAGGGGGGAAAGAGACCCAGTACTTC
TRBJ2-3 | TRBV4-2 | few | TRBD2 | CASSQEIRRGGVSDTQYF | TGTGCCAGCAGCCAAGAGATCAGGCGGGGGGGCGTCTCAGATACGCAGTATTTT
TRBJ2-4 | TRBV12-3/TRBV12-4 | few | TRBD2 | CASSGLAGALAKNIQYF | TGTGCCAGCAGCGGACTAGCGGGGGCCTTAGCCAAAAACATTCAGTACTTC
TRBJ1-1 | TRBV7-3 | many | NA | CASSSGGETQAFF | TGTGCCAGCAGCTCCGGCGGGGAGACACAAGCTTTCTTT
TRBJ2-1 | TRBV12-5 | few | NA | CASGLGAGIYNEQFF | TGTGCTAGTGGTTTGGGGGCAGGGATCTACAATGAGCAGTTCTTC
TRBJ2-1 | TRBV5-6 | few | NA | CASSSVGYNEQFF | TGTGCCAGCAGCTCAGTCGGCTACAATGAGCAGTTCTTC
TRBJ1-1 | TRBV29-1 | many | NA | CSVARLAEAFF | TGCAGCGTTGCAAGGCTAGCAGAAGCTTTCTTT
TRBJ1-6 | TRBV4-1 | few | NA | CASSQGSTYRDPNSPLHF | TGCGCCAGCAGCCAGGGGTCGACTTACAGGGATCCCAATTCACCCCTCCACTTT
TRBJ2-7 | TRBV20-1 | few | NA | CSARREGATYEQYF | TGCAGTGCTAGAAGGGAGGGGGCCACCTACGAGCAGTACTTC
TRBJ2-3 | TRBV4-3 | many | TRBD2 | CASSRGLAGQTDTQYF | TGCGCCAGCAGCCGGGGACTAGCGGGGCAGACGGATACGCAGTATTTT